The TCR beta chain under discussion was sequenced for a study of blood T cells in healthy people across ages. A J-beta primer mix and a sample-barcoded 5' primer were used in a second PCR of about 6 to 12 cycles. TCRdb called the 5' RACE reads again in MiXCR, with one record for every CDR3 protein. The data hold hundreds of thousands of distinct CDR3 sequences, with less than 25% observed a single time. The V gene lost 0 bases and the J gene lost 8 bases, with 10 bases spanning the gap. Germline CDR1 reads MGHRA; CDR2 reads YSYEKL. The CDR3 length is 14 residues. The sample was also reused in another study, on T cells of mothers and their children.

This clonotype originated in a boy aged 10-17 years in good health. Material: blood. The V and J genes are TRBV4-1 and TRBJ1-4; maybe TRBD1 (5 bases). The CDR3: CASSQDGGFEKLFF. The CDR3 DNA is TGCGCCAGCAGCCAAGATGGGGGATTCGAAAAACTGTTTTTT.